The 20 T cell receptor beta chains below were found in one sample sequenced in a study of cytomegalovirus exposure and HLA in healthy donors. The PCR made use of 60 Vbeta and 13 Jbeta primers. Clones were sequenced by immunoSEQ multiplex PCR, and TCRdb holds only the in-frame ones, with some missing. Of approximately 190,000 clones in the sample, more than 75% are singletons; the top ten hold over 1%. What was sequenced was PBMCs. These receptors originate from a man between 25 and 39 years old in good health and CMV-seronegative.

This rearrangement joins TRBV5-1 to TRBJ1-3; D possibly corresponds to TRBD1 (6 bases). Trimming stripped 5 bases from V and 3 bases from J, with 15 bases between. The germline CDR1 and CDR2 sequences are SGHRS and YFSETQ. This CDR3 is built from 15 residues. The CDR3: CASRPPGVGGNTIYF. The CDR3 bases are TGCGCCAGCAGACCCCCAGGGGTGGGTGGAAACACCATATATTTT.

Turning to this clone: At one of its ends the junction is not consistent with the germline gene, which may arise from a read error. The gene calls are TRBV11-2 and TRBJ2-7; weak D call: TRBD1 (5 bases). CDR1 and CDR2 from the germline V gene are SGHAT and FQNNGV. This CDR3 is 15 amino acids long. The CDR3 bases are TGTGTCAGCAGCTTTAGTTGGCAGGGTCACTACGAGCAGTACTTC. This sequence encodes CVSSFSWQGHYEQYF.

The chain combines TRBV5-5 with TRBJ1-5, with 7 bases that match TRBD1. Germline CDR1 SGHKS, CDR2 YYEKEE (reference sequence). Losses at the gene ends were 0 bases for V and 4 bases for J; bases not matched to a gene: 4. This CDR3 has 15 amino acids. The CDR3 loop is CASSLEDRQNQPQHF. Written as DNA, the CDR3 is TGTGCCAGCAGCTTGGAGGACAGGCAGAATCAGCCCCAGCATTTT.

The chain uses TRBV28 and TRBJ1-5, with TRBD1 identical over 10 bases. Germline V gives CDR1 MDHEN, CDR2 SYDVKM. CDR3 size: 15 residues. The V gene end was trimmed by 7 bases and the J gene end by 5 bases; junction bases not matched to a gene: 8. The CDR3: CASNGSGTGDQPQHF. The CDR3 bases are TGTGCCAGCAACGGATCCGGGACAGGGGATCAGCCCCAGCATTTT.

The rearrangement uses TRBV6-5 and TRBJ1-5; the D gene is possibly TRBD1 (6 bases). Per the germline V gene, CDR1 is MNHEY and CDR2 is SVGAGI. V lost 4 bases and J lost 7, with 17 bases in between. CDR3 length: 15 amino acids. CDR3 DNA sequence: TGTGCCAGCAGTTTAGACATCAGGGGTGGGCAGCCCCAGCATTTT. Protein product: CASSLDIRGGQPQHF.

V and J are TRBV7-9 and TRBJ2-7, with TRBD1 matching 9 bases. After removal of 4 bases from V and 6 bases from J, the junction contained 4 bases not matched to a gene. This CDR3 comprises 13 residues. CDR1 is SEHNR, CDR2 FQNEAQ, per germline (reference sequence). CDR3 sequence reads: CASSSPQGAEQYF. In DNA form, the CDR3 reads TGTGCCAGCAGCTCACCACAGGGGGCCGAGCAGTACTTC.

A remark on this clone: Compared with germline, one end of the junction differs, possibly owing to a read error. The chain carries TRBV28 and TRBJ2-4, with D maybe TRBD1 (5 bases). The CDR3 covers 14 residues. Germline lookup yields CDR1 MDHEN and CDR2 SYDVKM. Written as DNA, the CDR3 is TGTGCCAGCAGGCCCCAGGGCTGGGGAAACAGTCAGTACTTC. It is translated as CASRPQGWGNSQYF.

J is TRBJ1-1 and V is TRBV4-2; D might be TRBD1 (5 bases). This CDR3 is built from 16 residues. The V and J ends lost 5 bases and 4 bases respectively, with 20 bases between them. Germline CDR1 LGHNA, CDR2 YNFKEQ. Here the CDR3 DNA reads TGTGCCAGCAGCATACTCGGAGGGTCAAGGGGCACTGAAGCTTTCTTT. It specifies CASSILGGSRGTEAFF.

This chain uses TRBV19 with TRBJ1-5; no clear D. CDR1 is LNHDA, CDR2 SQIVND, per germline (reference sequence). Trimming removed 1 base from V and 0 bases from J, with 7 bases in between. The CDR3 length is 15 residues. CDR3 sequence (DNA): TGTGCCAGTAGTATAGTGTCTTATAGCAATCAGCCCCAGCATTTT. This sequence encodes CASSIVSYSNQPQHF. The variable domain in full, with the rest retrieved from reference TRBV19 and TRBJ1-5, is DGGITQSPKYLFRKEGQNVTLSCEQNLNHDAMYWYRQDPGQGLRLIYYSQIVNDFQKGDIAEGYSVSREKKESFPLTVTSAQKNPTAFYLCASSIVSYSNQPQHFGDGTRLSIL.

This clone was picked up one time. V and J are TRBV5-1 and TRBJ2-5, with 8 bases identical to TRBD2. Germline-derived CDR1 and CDR2 are SGHRS and YFSETQ. This CDR3 region has 17 residues. V gave up 3 bases and J gave up 0 bases; unmatched junction bases: 10. CDR3 nucleotides: TGCGCCAGCAGCTCGGGCGCGGGGGGCTTACACCAAGAGACCCAGTACTTC. It encodes CASSSGAGGLHQETQYF. Filled out from reference TRBV5-1 and TRBJ2-5, the complete variable domain reads KAGVTQTPRYLIKTRGQQVTLSCSPISGHRSVSWYQQTPGQGLQFLFEYFSETQRNKGNFPGRFSGRQFSNSRSEMNVSTLELGDSALYLCASSSGAGGLHQETQYFGPGTRLLVL.

The rearrangement joins TRBV4-1 to TRBJ2-1; D gene unclear. Germline assignment: CDR1 MGHRA and CDR2 YSYEKL. The CDR3 runs to 15 residues. V was trimmed by 4 bases and J by 3 bases, leaving 13 bases between them. The CDR3 region is CASSPGTALYNEQFF. Written as DNA, the CDR3 is TGCGCCAGCAGCCCCGGCACAGCCCTCTACAATGAGCAGTTCTTC.

This chain connects TRBV19 to TRBJ1-2, with D unclear. This CDR3 comprises 13 residues. CDR1 LNHDA and CDR2 SQIVND come from the germline V gene (reference sequence). Trimming left V 6 bases short and J 7 bases short, with 15 bases between. CDR3 DNA sequence: TGTGCCAGTAGCCCTAAGCTCGAAAGTGGCTACACCTTC. This gives the protein CASSPKLESGYTF.

There are a few counts of this clone. The chain couples TRBV5-1 to TRBJ2-5; possibly TRBD1 for D (5 bases). The V end was cut by 0 bases, the J end by 2 bases, with 17 bases between. This CDR3 is 17 amino acids long. CDR1 is SGHRS, CDR2 YFSETQ, per germline. CDR3 sequence: CASSLEGVGHTQETQYF. CDR3 sequence (DNA): TGCGCCAGCAGCTTGGAAGGGGTCGGGCACACTCAAGAGACCCAGTACTTC.

This chain connects TRBV19 to TRBJ2-1, with 8 positions matching TRBD2. The CDR3 consists of 14 residues. CDR1 LNHDA and CDR2 SQIVND come from the germline V gene (reference sequence). Trimming took 3 bases from V and 8 from J; bases not matched to a gene: 6. CDR3: CASSIGRGGHEQFF. The CDR3 bases are TGTGCCAGTAGTATCGGTCGGGGGGGCCATGAGCAGTTCTTC. Using reference TRBV19 and TRBJ2-1 for the parts outside the CDR3, the full variable domain is DGGITQSPKYLFRKEGQNVTLSCEQNLNHDAMYWYRQDPGQGLRLIYYSQIVNDFQKGDIAEGYSVSREKKESFPLTVTSAQKNPTAFYLCASSIGRGGHEQFFGPGTRLTVL.

The rearrangement uses TRBV18 and TRBJ2-1; D gene ambiguous. The CDR3 is made up of 13 amino acids. V was pared by 3 bases and J by 7 bases, with 10 bases between. Germline CDR1 KGHSH, CDR2 LQKENI. The CDR3 loop is CASSPQTRNEQFF. DNA of the CDR3: TGTGCCAGCTCACCCCAGACGCGGAATGAGCAGTTCTTC.

The chain uses TRBV28 and TRBJ2-7; 7 bases are a match to TRBD1. The germline CDR1 and CDR2 sequences are MDHEN and SYDVKM. J lost 5 bases, V lost 4 bases, and 11 bases had no gene match. The CDR3 runs 15 residues. CDR3 in amino acids: CASSSGQVKGDEQYF. In DNA form, the CDR3 reads TGTGCCAGCAGTTCCGGACAGGTCAAGGGAGACGAGCAGTACTTC.

The J gene is TRBJ2-1, the V gene TRBV14; weak D call: TRBD2 (5 bases). The CDR3 is 12 amino acids. Germline V CDR1 and CDR2: SGHDN, FVKESK. V was shortened by 4 bases and J by 9 bases, with 10 bases between the two germline ends. For the CDR3, the DNA is TGTGCCAGCAGCCGACTATGGAGTGAGCAGTTCTTC. Translation: CASSRLWSEQFF.

The chain recombines TRBV9 with TRBJ1-6; D may be TRBD1 (6 bases). V was pared by 6 bases and J by 2 bases, with 9 bases between. This CDR3 is built from 14 residues. CDR1 and CDR2 from the germline V gene are SGDLS and YYNGEE. The CDR3 protein is CASNRDPYNSPLHF. In DNA form, the CDR3 reads TGTGCCAGCAACAGGGATCCCTATAATTCACCCCTCCACTTT.

In its sample, this clone was seen once. The genes are TRBV19 and TRBJ2-5; maybe TRBD2 (5 bases). The CDR3 runs to 14 residues. Per the germline V gene, CDR1 is LNHDA and CDR2 is SQIVND (reference sequence). The V gene lost 4 bases and the J gene lost 4 bases, with 13 bases spanning the gap. The CDR3 coding sequence is TGTGCCAGTAGTACGGGGAGCAGGATAGAGACCCAGTACTTC. The encoded protein is CASSTGSRIETQYF.

The rearrangement links TRBV11-2 to TRBJ2-2; maybe TRBD2 (6 bases). From germline, CDR1 is SGHAT and CDR2 FQNNGV. This CDR3 region has 13 residues. Trimming removed 5 bases at V and 5 bases at J, with 9 bases between. CDR3 DNA sequence: TGTGCCAGCAGCGGGACTCTTACCGGGGAGCTGTTTTTT. Encoded protein: CASSGTLTGELFF.